This entry lists 2 T cell receptor beta chains sequenced from one sample in a study of identical twins. TCRdb independently ran MiXCR on the 5' RACE reads; one entry per CDR3 protein. Found here are a few hundred thousand distinct CDR3 sequences, roughly 12% of them singletons; the top ten hold more than 3.5%. This sample also appeared in a second study, on yellow fever vaccine responses in identical twins.

The sample taken for sequencing was memory (CD45RO+) T cells sorted from blood. These receptors all come from a woman between 18 and 29 years old in good health.

This clonotype was counted a few times. The chain employs TRBV5-5 and TRBJ2-1; D may match TRBD1 or TRBD2 (6 bases each). The CDR3 is 16 residues long. The ends were cut back, 3 bases at V and 0 bases at J, with 13 bases in the middle. The germline V gene has CDR1 SGHKS and CDR2 YYEKEE (reference sequence). Here the CDR3 DNA reads TGTGCCAGCAGCTGGGGGGCGGGGAACTCCTACAATGAGCAGTTCTTC. Its protein is CASSWGAGNSYNEQFF. Full variable domain (outside the CDR3, taken from reference TRBV5-5 and TRBJ2-1): DAGVTQSPTHLIKTRGQQVTLRCSPISGHKSVSWYQQVLGQGPQFIFQYYEKEERGRGNFPDRFSARQFPNYSSELNVNALLLGDSALYLCASSWGAGNSYNEQFFGPGTRLTVL.

This clonotype showed up many times. This sequence joins TRBV29-1 and TRBJ2-2; D possibly corresponds to TRBD2 (5 bases). CDR3 length equals 12 residues. CDR1 and CDR2 (germline): SQVTM, ANQGSEA. V was cut by 8 bases and J by 5 bases, with 12 bases left in between. CDR3: CSIPRGTGELFF. CDR3 coding DNA: TGCAGCATCCCACGAGGGACCGGGGAGCTGTTTTTT.